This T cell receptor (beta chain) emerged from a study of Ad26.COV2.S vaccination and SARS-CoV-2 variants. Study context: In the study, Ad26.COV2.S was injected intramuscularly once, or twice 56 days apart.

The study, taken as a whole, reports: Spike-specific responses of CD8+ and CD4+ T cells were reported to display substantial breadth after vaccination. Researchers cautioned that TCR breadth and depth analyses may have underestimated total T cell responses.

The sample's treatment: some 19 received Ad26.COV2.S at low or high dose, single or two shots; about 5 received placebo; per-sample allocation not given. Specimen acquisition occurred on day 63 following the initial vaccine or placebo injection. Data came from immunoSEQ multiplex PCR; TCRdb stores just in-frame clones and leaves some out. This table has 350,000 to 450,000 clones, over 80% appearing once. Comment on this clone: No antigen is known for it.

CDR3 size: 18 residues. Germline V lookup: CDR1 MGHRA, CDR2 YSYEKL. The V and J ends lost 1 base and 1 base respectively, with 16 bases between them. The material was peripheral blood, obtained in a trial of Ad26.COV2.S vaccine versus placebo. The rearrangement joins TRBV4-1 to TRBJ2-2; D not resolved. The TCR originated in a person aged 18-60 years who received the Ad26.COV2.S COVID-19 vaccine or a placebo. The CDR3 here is CASSQGSQFFRNTGELFF. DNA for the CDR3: TGCGCCAGCAGCCAAGGATCACAGTTTTTTAGGAACACCGGGGAGCTGTTTTTT.